This T cell receptor (beta chain) stems from a study of blood T cell repertoires in COVID-19. Study context: Sites across the United States, Italy and Spain contributed samples from acute and convalescent COVID-19. PBMCs, B-cell-depleted T cells, or T cells provided the cDNA or gDNA that made up the material.

V was pared by 2 bases and J by 5 bases, with 12 bases of the junction left unmatched. Germline V gives CDR1 SGHKS, CDR2 YYEKEE (reference sequence). The CDR3 contains 17 residues. Authors' methods: From reference gene primer amplification, estimates of nucleated cell counts were derived. Measured with immunoSEQ multiplex PCR; TCRdb has only the in-frame clones, and not every one. V, J and clone size were drawn from that table, and D and trimming were deduced from the DNA. The table has approximately 150,000 clones, roughly four fifths seen once; the top ten hold about 15%. This receptor was identified in a human donor with acute or convalescent COVID-19. The donor label of this sample is uncertain. The specimen sequenced was peripheral blood. The rearrangement uses TRBV5-5 and TRBJ1-5, with TRBD1 identical over 8 bases. The CDR3 reads CASSFSLDRGGYQPQHF. The DNA of the CDR3 is TGTGCCAGCAGCTTCTCCTTAGACAGGGGAGGTTATCAGCCCCAGCATTTT.